These 25 T cell receptor beta chains came from one sample sequenced in a study of T-cell reconstitution after alpha-beta-depleted transplantation in children. During its preparation, the TCRbeta library received unique molecular identifiers. MiXCR, applied by TCRdb to the PCR reads, yields one record per CDR3 protein. The sample contains approximately 800,000 distinct CDR3 sequences, 15% to 20% of which appear only once. The sample was PBMCs, mostly from graft donor cells, taken 360 days after TCRalphabeta/CD19-depleted stem cell transplant. The receptors originated from a male patient under 18 who had a stem cell transplant for acute lymphoblastic leukemia, so the T cells may come from the graft donor.

This chain uses TRBV27 with TRBJ1-3; 9 nucleotides align to TRBD1. This CDR3 is built from 17 residues. Germline V lookup: CDR1 MNHEY, CDR2 SMNVEV (reference sequence). V shed 4 bases, J shed 5 bases, and the junction held 12 bases outside the gene matches. Here the CDR3 reads CASSSGTGLFGRNTIYF. The CDR3 nucleotides read TGTGCCAGCAGTTCCGGGACAGGGCTCTTTGGGAGAAACACCATATATTTT.

The chain couples TRBV20-1 to TRBJ2-1; D ambiguous. Germline values: CDR1 DFQATT, CDR2 SNEGSKA (reference sequence). V lost 4 bases and J 1 base, leaving 8 bases between the germline ends. The CDR3 has 13 residues. The chain's CDR3 is CSAIRWSYNEQFF. CDR3 DNA sequence: TGCAGTGCTATCAGGTGGTCCTACAATGAGCAGTTCTTC.

This clonotype came up a few times. CDR3 DNA sequence: TGCAGTGCTGGGACTAGCGGGAGGTCCTGGGAGCAGTACTTC. Its protein is CSAGTSGRSWEQYF. This chain uses TRBV20-1 with TRBJ2-7, with 15 bases fitting TRBD2. Germline lookup yields CDR1 DFQATT and CDR2 SNEGSKA (reference sequence). This CDR3 comprises 14 residues. V gave up 5 bases and J gave up 7 bases; unmatched junction bases: 6.

DNA of the CDR3: TGCGCCAGCAGCTTGGCCGCGGGACTAGCGGGAGACTACGAGCAGTACTTC. Its translation is CASSLAAGLAGDYEQYF. The V and J genes are TRBV5-1 and TRBJ2-7; 14 bases match TRBD2. Germline V gene lookup returns CDR1 SGHRS and CDR2 YFSETQ. V was clipped by 0 bases and J by 3 bases; unmatched bases: 5. There are 17 residues in the CDR3.

This clonotype was detected only a few times. The V call is TRBV18, the J call TRBJ2-1, with 7 bases identical to TRBD2. J was trimmed by 9 bases and V by 0 bases; bases with no gene match: 5. Germline CDR1 reads KGHSH; CDR2 reads LQKENI. This CDR3 contains 14 residues. In DNA form, the CDR3 reads TGTGCCAGCTCACCACCGGGAGGGTTCGTTGAGCAGTTCTTC. Translated: CASSPPGGFVEQFF.

The chain employs TRBV28 and TRBJ2-4, with D uncertain. Trimming cost V 9 bases and J 0 bases, with 9 bases left between them. Germline loops: CDR1 MDHEN, CDR2 SYDVKM. The CDR3 sequence is 13 residues long. For the CDR3, the DNA is TGTGCCAGGGCGCGGCTAGCCAAAAACATTCAGTACTTC. Its translation is CARARLAKNIQYF. Full variable domain (remainder filled in from reference TRBV28 and TRBJ2-4): DVKVTQSSRYLVKRTGEKVFLECVQDMDHENMFWYRQDPGLGLRLIYFSYDVKMKEKGDIPEGYSVSREKKERFSLILESASTNQTSMYLCARARLAKNIQYFGAGTRLSVL.

The chain employs TRBV7-9 and TRBJ2-3, with 9 nucleotides matching TRBD2. The CDR3 has 14 amino acids. In germline, CDR1 is SEHNR, CDR2 FQNEAQ (reference sequence). J gave up 10 bases and V 0 bases, and 5 bases lay outside the gene matches. In DNA form, the CDR3 reads TGTGCCAGCAGCTTAGCGGCGGGAGGGCTGTCGCAGTATTTT. Residues: CASSLAAGGLSQYF.

This clonotype has a handful of counts. The J gene is TRBJ2-3, the V gene TRBV7-9; D assignment may be TRBD1 or TRBD2 (5 bases each). CDR3 length: 17 amino acids. Germline V CDR1 and CDR2: SEHNR, FQNEAQ (reference sequence). V was trimmed by 6 bases and J by 2 bases, leaving 21 bases between them. CDR3 coding DNA: TGTGCCAGCAGTCCCACTCCCCCGGGGCCGAACACAGATACGCAGTATTTT. Protein: CASSPTPPGPNTDTQYF.

This chain joins TRBV7-3 and TRBJ2-7, with D possibly being TRBD2 (6 bases). This CDR3 contains 13 residues. Germline lookup yields CDR1 SGHTA and CDR2 FQGTGA. The germline V and J ends were trimmed by 8 bases and 0 bases, with 11 bases remaining between them. The CDR3 DNA sequence: TGTGCCAGCGGCCCCGGGGGCTCCTACGAGCAGTACTTC. Translated: CASGPGGSYEQYF.

The V gene is TRBV11-3, the J gene TRBJ2-1; D ambiguous. Looked up from germline, CDR1 is SGHNT and CDR2 is YENEEA. V gave up 5 bases and J gave up 9 bases, with 8 bases separating them. The CDR3 length is 11 residues. The CDR3 DNA sequence: TGTGCCAGCAGCCACCGGAGTGAGCAGTTCTTC. It yields the protein CASSHRSEQFF.

The sample holds many counts of this clonotype. The rearrangement uses TRBV28 and TRBJ2-1; 9 bases fit TRBD2. The CDR3 length is 17 residues. V trimming: 3 bases; J trimming: 3 bases; junction bases outside the gene matches: 9. The germline V gene encodes CDR1 MDHEN and CDR2 SYDVKM. The CDR3 sequence: CASSLEREETLYNEQFF. CDR3 nucleotide sequence: TGTGCCAGCAGTTTGGAGCGGGAGGAAACCCTCTACAATGAGCAGTTCTTC.

The rearrangement links TRBV27 to TRBJ2-4, with TRBD1 as a possible D gene (5 bases). The V and J ends lost 3 bases and 1 base respectively, with 10 bases between them. CDR1 is MNHEY and CDR2 is SMNVEV in the germline V gene (reference sequence). The CDR3 has 15 residues. CDR3 nucleotide sequence: TGTGCCAGCAGTTTTGGGGCGCGGGCCAAAAACATTCAGTACTTC. Its protein product is CASSFGARAKNIQYF.

The chain joins TRBV6-5 to TRBJ2-2; no firm D call. Germline V gene sequence: CDR1 MNHEY, CDR2 SVGAGI. Deletions cut 0 bases from V and 0 bases from J, with 8 bases between. The CDR3 contains 16 residues. The CDR3, as DNA: TGTGCCAGCAGTTACTCGTATGGTTCGAACACCGGGGAGCTGTTTTTT. This translates into CASSYSYGSNTGELFF.

This clonotype showed up many times. The chain employs TRBV20-1 and TRBJ2-2, with 10 nucleotides matching TRBD2. Germline-derived CDR1 and CDR2 are DFQATT and SNEGSKA (reference sequence). With V trimmed by 0 bases and J by 5 bases, 9 bases remained unmatched. This CDR3 is 17 amino acids long. The DNA for the CDR3 is TGCAGTGCTAGAGATCTGAGCGGGAGGGCCCGAACCGGGGAGCTGTTTTTT. Amino acid sequence: CSARDLSGRARTGELFF.

At least ten counts were recorded for this clonotype. The V call is TRBV9, the J call TRBJ2-7, with unresolved D. CDR1 is SGDLS, CDR2 YYNGEE, per germline. This CDR3 region has 15 residues. Trimming cost V 0 bases and J 0 bases, with 10 bases left between them. CDR3 DNA sequence: TGTGCCAGCAGCGTAGGGGGTTCATCCTCCTACGAGCAGTACTTC. Its translation is CASSVGGSSSYEQYF.

This clonotype was seen more than once but under ten times. The chain combines TRBV6-2 or TRBV6-3 with TRBJ2-5; D tentatively reads TRBD1 or TRBD2 (5 bases each). The CDR3 runs 15 residues. Trimming took off 0 bases at V and 5 bases at J, with 13 bases between the two ends. CDR1 and CDR2 from the germline V gene are MNHEY and SVGEGT. CDR3 nucleotides: TGTGCCAGCAGTTACTCGGGGGAATTCGTGGAGACCCAGTACTTC. As protein: CASSYSGEFVETQYF.

The chain employs TRBV20-1 and TRBJ1-1, with D hard to call. The CDR3 length is 12 residues. Germline V lookup: CDR1 DFQATT, CDR2 SNEGSKA (reference sequence). V lost 0 bases, J lost 5 bases, and 7 bases lay in between. In DNA form, the CDR3 reads TGCAGTGCTAGAGATGAAGGGACTGAAGCTTTCTTT. This encodes CSARDEGTEAFF.

This clonotype was found a few times. The V gene is TRBV5-1, the J gene TRBJ2-7; 8 bases are a match to TRBD1. This CDR3 has 14 amino acids. Trimming took 7 bases from V and 7 from J; bases not matched to a gene: 13. CDR1 SGHRS and CDR2 YFSETQ come from the germline V gene. CDR3 nucleotides: TGCGCCAGCTCCAGGACAGGGATAGAGAGGGAGCAGTACTTC. Residues: CASSRTGIEREQYF.

The table lists this clonotype with a few counts. This rearrangement joins TRBV7-3 to TRBJ2-1; D is uncertain. This CDR3 has 15 amino acids. CDR1 is SGHTA, CDR2 FQGTGA, per germline. Trimming stripped 7 bases from V and 0 bases from J, with 13 bases between. The chain's CDR3 is CASKLSSSSYNEQFF. Written as DNA, the CDR3 is TGTGCCAGCAAGTTATCTAGTAGCTCCTACAATGAGCAGTTCTTC.

This clonotype has just a few counts. CDR3 nucleotides: TGCGCCAGCAACCCAAACCAGGGCTACGAGCAGTACTTC. Its translation is CASNPNQGYEQYF. V gene TRBV5-1 combines with J gene TRBJ2-7, with a weak D call TRBD1 (5 bases). The germline V gene encodes CDR1 SGHRS and CDR2 YFSETQ. With 6 bases removed from V and 3 bases from J, the gap between germline ends came to 13 bases. This CDR3 has 13 amino acids.

This clonotype was seen repeatedly, ten times or more. This rearrangement joins TRBV12-3 or TRBV12-4 to TRBJ2-3, with 13 bases that match TRBD2. The CDR3 covers 16 residues. The junction had 11 bases not matched to a gene; V was cut back by 3 bases and J by 11 bases. The CDR3 here is CASSFGGGLAGARQYF. DNA of the CDR3: TGTGCCAGCAGTTTCGGGGGAGGACTAGCGGGAGCTCGGCAGTATTTT.

The gene calls are TRBV12-3 or TRBV12-4 and TRBJ2-7, with 7 bases matching TRBD1. The CDR3 has 15 residues. V was pared by 3 bases and J by 2 bases, with 7 bases of the junction left unmatched. The CDR3 loop is CASSFDPGGPYEQYF. The CDR3 coding sequence is TGTGCCAGCAGTTTTGATCCAGGGGGACCCTACGAGCAGTACTTC.

This clonotype is deemed medium-sized. The chain couples TRBV20-1 to TRBJ2-2; 8 positions match TRBD2. Germline CDR1 and CDR2: DFQATT and SNEGSKA (reference sequence). This CDR3 comprises 15 residues. The ends lost 1 base at V and 6 bases at J; junction bases unmatched: 7. CDR3: CSARARLASAGELFF. For the CDR3, the DNA is TGCAGTGCTAGAGCAAGACTAGCGTCCGCCGGGGAGCTGTTTTTT.

V is TRBV19 and J is TRBJ2-7; D is ambiguous. V was pared by 5 bases and J by 1 base, with 15 bases between. CDR1 and CDR2 from the germline V gene are LNHDA and SQIVND (reference sequence). The CDR3 length is 15 residues. This CDR3 reads CASSPTTDPSYEQYF. The CDR3 DNA sequence: TGTGCCAGTAGTCCCACGACGGACCCTTCCTACGAGCAGTACTTC.

The V call is TRBV27, the J call TRBJ1-2; 8 nucleotides agree with TRBD1. CDR3 length: 13 amino acids. Germline-derived CDR1 and CDR2 are MNHEY and SMNVEV (reference sequence). The V segment lost 2 bases and the J segment 8 bases; nucleotides outside the gene matches: 4. Here the CDR3 DNA reads TGTGCCAGCAGTTTAAGGACAGGGCGAGGCTACACCTTC. Translated: CASSLRTGRGYTF.